These T cell receptor beta chains were read from a single sample in a study of T cell clones after liver transplantation. Assay used: immunoSEQ multiplex PCR; TCRdb lists only in-frame clones, some missing. The sample consists of 55,000 or so clones, around 75% of them appearing once. Material: CD4+ T cells from blood, obtained before liver transplant. These receptors came from a human donor who received a liver transplant. CDR3s include the opening cysteine and the closing phenylalanine or tryptophan. The order of the fields is D gene, CDR3 length, V gene, J gene, clone size, CDR3 protein, CDR3 DNA. The D gene is left open where the match is weak. Clone sizes are given selectively: once, few, many, or a class where the clone is expanded.

>NA|13|TRBV2|TRBJ2-2|NA
CASSNQGTGELFF
TGTGCCAGCAGTAACCAGGGTACCGGGGAGCTGTTTTTT
>TRBD2|18|TRBV10-1|TRBJ2-3|NA
CASSESWTSGGSTDTQYF
TGCGCCAGCAGTGAGTCCTGGACTAGCGGGGGAAGCACAGATACGCAGTATTTT
>TRBD1|18|TRBV11-1|TRBJ2-7|NA
CASSFVSLGQAGLYEQYF
TGTGCCAGCAGCTTTGTTTCGTTGGGACAGGCGGGCCTCTACGAGCAGTACTTC
>NA|17|TRBV4-2|TRBJ1-3|NA
CASSQDRSVGRGNTIYF
TGTGCCAGCAGCCAAGATCGGTCGGTCGGGAGAGGAAACACCATATATTTT
>NA|13|TRBV5-1|TRBJ2-7|NA
CASSLEGQREQYF
TGCGCCAGCAGCTTGGAAGGACAGCGCGAGCAGTACTTC
>NA|13|TRBV6-5|TRBJ1-1|NA
CASSYSGGTEAFF
TGTGCCAGCAGTTACTCGGGGGGCACTGAAGCTTTCTTT
>NA|15|TRBV28|TRBJ2-7|many
CASSSSGLVSYEQYF
TGTGCCAGCAGTTCGAGCGGACTTGTCTCCTACGAGCAGTACTTC
>TRBD1|16|TRBV9|TRBJ2-5|NA
CASSVGWGQGMETQYF
TGTGCCAGCAGCGTAGGTTGGGGACAGGGTATGGAGACCCAGTACTTC
>TRBD2|15|TRBV30|TRBJ2-3|NA
CAWRRGGTSTDTQYF
TGTGCCTGGAGGCGGGGGGGCACCAGCACAGATACGCAGTATTTT
>NA|15|TRBV6-5|TRBJ1-6|NA
CASSYSYSYNSPLHF
TGTGCCAGCAGTTACTCGTACAGCTATAATTCACCCCTCCACTTT
>NA|12|TRBV30|TRBJ2-7|NA
CAWSVSVYEQYF
TGTGCCTGGAGTGTTTCTGTTTACGAGCAGTACTTC
>NA|13|TRBV6-5|TRBJ2-4|once
CASSSPGSDIQYF
TGTGCCAGCAGTTCTCCGGGGAGCGACATTCAGTACTTC
>NA|15|TRBV6-6|TRBJ1-5|NA
CASSYSEGVEQPQHF
TGTGCCAGCAGTTACTCGGAGGGAGTGGAACAGCCCCAGCATTTT
>TRBD1|14|TRBV2|TRBJ1-1|NA
CASSDGTGNTEAFF
TGTGCCAGCAGCGATGGGACAGGAAACACTGAAGCTTTCTTT
>TRBD1|15|TRBV19|TRBJ2-2|NA
CASSPRTGFTGELFF
TGTGCCAGTAGTCCCCGGACAGGGTTCACCGGGGAGCTGTTTTTT
>NA|13|TRBV6-5|TRBJ2-5|few
CASSYQYQETQYF
TGTGCCAGCAGTTACCAGTACCAAGAGACCCAGTACTTC
>NA|14|TRBV25-1|TRBJ2-5|NA
CASSESGRRETQYF
TGTGCCAGCAGTGAATCAGGGCGGCGGGAGACCCAGTACTTC
>NA|15|TRBV7-9|TRBJ2-3|many
CASSLGGVITDTQYF
TGTGCCAGCAGCTTAGGGGGGGTCATCACAGATACGCAGTATTTT
>NA|13|TRBV5-8|TRBJ1-2|once
CASRVRPQGGYTF
TGTGCCAGCAGGGTCAGGCCCCAGGGTGGCTACACCTTC
>TRBD2|17|TRBV9|TRBJ2-1|few
CASSVDSGASSYNEQFF
TGTGCCAGCAGCGTAGATAGCGGGGCAAGCTCCTACAATGAGCAGTTCTTC
>NA|14|TRBV18|TRBJ1-1|NA
CASSPRTENTEAFF
TGTGCCAGCTCACCACGGACAGAAAACACTGAAGCTTTCTTT
>TRBD1|14|TRBV27|TRBJ1-1|NA
CASSRQGATTEAFF
TGTGCCAGCAGTCGTCAGGGGGCGACCACTGAAGCTTTCTTT
>NA|16|TRBV9|TRBJ1-3|NA
CASSVETGRSGNTIYF
TGTGCCAGCAGCGTAGAGACAGGCCGCTCTGGAAACACCATATATTTT
>NA|12|TRBV28|TRBJ1-2|NA
CASSGGPYGYTF
TGTGCCAGCAGTGGGGGCCCTTATGGCTACACCTTC
>NA|15|TRBV6-1|TRBJ1-5|NA
CASRTVLGRDQPQHF
TGTGCCAGCCGTACGGTTCTTGGGCGGGATCAGCCCCAGCATTTT
>TRBD2|17|TRBV4-2|TRBJ2-3|NA
CASSQDPGGGRTDTQYF
TGTGCCAGCAGCCAAGATCCTGGCGGGGGTCGCACAGATACGCAGTATTTT
>TRBD1|13|TRBV29-1|TRBJ2-1|NA
CSVRTGGFNEQFF
TGCAGCGTCCGGACAGGGGGCTTCAATGAGCAGTTCTTC
>NA|14|TRBV7-9|TRBJ2-7|once
CASSPSTPVGEQYF
TGTGCCAGCAGTCCTTCAACACCGGTCGGGGAGCAGTACTTC
>TRBD1|11|TRBV20-1|TRBJ2-5|NA
CSADRDETQYF
TGCAGTGCAGACAGGGACGAGACCCAGTACTTC
>TRBD1|17|TRBV5-5|TRBJ1-6|NA
CASSSNRQGGGGSPLHF
TGTGCCAGCAGCTCAAACCGACAGGGAGGCGGTGGATCACCCCTCCACTTT
>TRBD1|13|TRBV29-1|TRBJ2-7|NA
CSVARDRDHEQYF
TGCAGCGTTGCCCGGGACAGGGACCACGAGCAGTACTTC
>TRBD1|14|TRBV5-1|TRBJ2-5|many
CASSADRTGETQYF
TGCGCCAGCAGCGCGGACAGGACGGGAGAGACCCAGTACTTC
>NA|14|TRBV6-5|TRBJ2-7|few
CASSTGTRGHEQYF
TGTGCCAGCAGTACCGGGACAAGGGGCCACGAGCAGTACTTC
>NA|15|TRBV18|TRBJ1-1|NA
CASSPRAEMNTEAFF
TGTGCCAGCTCACCACGGGCCGAGATGAACACTGAAGCTTTCTTT
>NA|15|TRBV4-2|TRBJ1-3|NA
CASSQVRTELNTIYF
TGTGCCAGCAGCCAAGTTCGGACAGAACTAAACACCATATATTTT
>NA|13|TRBV9|TRBJ1-1|NA
CASSVEEGSEAFF
TGTGCCAGCAGCGTAGAGGAGGGTTCTGAAGCTTTCTTT
>TRBD1|14|TRBV18|TRBJ1-1|NA
CASSAGTGNTEAFF
TGTGCCAGCTCAGCCGGGACAGGGAACACTGAAGCTTTCTTT
>NA|13|TRBV5-6|TRBJ2-2|once
CASRDSSTGELFF
TGTGCCAGCAGAGACTCTAGCACCGGGGAGCTGTTTTTT
>NA|14|TRBV7-9|TRBJ1-3|few
CASSLGGIGNTIYF
TGTGCCAGCAGCTTAGGAGGGATTGGAAACACCATATATTTT
>NA|14|TRBV5-8|TRBJ1-2|NA
CASSPTPGQRGYTF
TGTGCCAGCAGCCCAACCCCTGGGCAACGTGGCTACACCTTC
>TRBD2|16|TRBV7-7|TRBJ2-5|NA
CASSLGLAGAKETQYF
TGTGCTAGCAGCTTAGGCCTAGCGGGGGCGAAGGAGACCCAGTACTTC
>NA|14|TRBV5-3|TRBJ2-2|NA
CARKAGSNTGELFF
TGTGCCAGAAAGGCAGGGTCGAACACCGGGGAGCTGTTTTTT
>TRBD2|16|TRBV7-6|TRBJ2-5|NA
CASSLTQRGGRETQYF
TGTGCCAGCAGCTTAACCCAGCGGGGGGGCCGAGAGACCCAGTACTTC
>NA|15|TRBV2|TRBJ1-6|NA
CASTSEGLGNSPLHF
TGTGCCAGCACCTCTGAGGGCTTAGGGAATTCACCCCTCCACTTT
>TRBD1|15|TRBV5-4|TRBJ2-7|few
CASSLGQGSSYEQYF
TGTGCCAGCAGCTTGGGACAGGGGAGCTCCTACGAGCAGTACTTC
>NA|15|TRBV6-6|TRBJ2-3|NA
CASSYPPQATDTQYF
TGTGCCAGCAGTTACCCCCCCCAGGCTACAGATACGCAGTATTTT
>NA|14|TRBV7-9|TRBJ1-3|few
CASILTGLGNTIYF
TGTGCCAGCATCTTAACAGGCCTTGGAAACACCATATATTTT
>NA|18|TRBV19|TRBJ2-4|NA
CASSIEGGPLGAKNIQYF
TGTGCCAGTAGTATAGAAGGGGGACCCCTAGGTGCCAAAAACATTCAGTACTTC
>NA|14|TRBV5-1|TRBJ2-6|NA
CASSLVGAGNVLTF
TGCGCCAGCAGCTTGGTAGGCGCAGGGAACGTCCTGACTTTC
>NA|10|TRBV5-1|TRBJ2-7|medium-sized
CASGDNWQYF
TGCGCCAGCGGGGACAATTGGCAGTACTTC
>NA|18|TRBV4-1|TRBJ2-4|NA
CASSQGTGPRIAKNIQYF
TGCGCCAGCAGCCAAGGCACAGGGCCGAGGATAGCCAAAAACATTCAGTACTTC
>TRBD1|14|TRBV28|TRBJ1-2|NA
CASRRQGANYGYTF
TGTGCCAGCAGAAGACAGGGAGCTAACTATGGCTACACCTTC
>NA|14|TRBV9|TRBJ1-3|NA
CASSATENGNTIYF
TGTGCCAGCAGCGCGACAGAAAATGGAAACACCATATATTTT
>NA|12|TRBV18|TRBJ2-7|NA
CASSPGQTEQYF
TGTGCCAGCTCACCGGGGCAGACTGAGCAGTACTTC
>TRBD1|13|TRBV11-1|TRBJ1-2|few
CASSRTGGGGYTF
TGTGCCAGCAGCAGGACAGGGGGCGGTGGCTACACCTTC
>TRBD2|16|TRBV11-3|TRBJ2-1|once
CASSLDWGGAYNEQFF
TGTGCCAGCAGCTTAGATTGGGGGGGAGCCTACAATGAGCAGTTCTTC
>TRBD1|13|TRBV7-8|TRBJ2-5|NA
CASSTRQGKTQYF
TGTGCCAGCAGCACACGACAGGGAAAGACCCAGTACTTC